This T cell receptor beta chain was identified in a study of circulating and synovial CD4+ cells in juvenile arthritis. Findings and caveats of the study: CPL versus bulk CD4 samples: T cell genome counts differed by at least an order of magnitude.

The CDR3 length is 17 residues. Comments on this clone: The antigen is unknown.

Profiling relied on immunoSEQ multiplex PCR, and the TCRdb table lists in-frame clones only, not all of them. The sample carries about 32,000 clones, just under 95% recorded once. The sequencing input was CD4+ T cells from blood. V and J are TRBV23-1 and TRBJ2-5, with 9 bases fitting TRBD1. The J call may be in error: the DNA end matches TRBJ2-7 better. TRBV23-1 is flagged as an ORF with uncertain function. This clonotype was sampled from a human donor with juvenile idiopathic arthritis. This CDR3 reads CARPTGGERGVRDEQYF. Here the CDR3 DNA reads TGCGCCAGACCGACAGGGGGAGAGCGGGGAGTGCGGGACGAGCAGTACTTC.